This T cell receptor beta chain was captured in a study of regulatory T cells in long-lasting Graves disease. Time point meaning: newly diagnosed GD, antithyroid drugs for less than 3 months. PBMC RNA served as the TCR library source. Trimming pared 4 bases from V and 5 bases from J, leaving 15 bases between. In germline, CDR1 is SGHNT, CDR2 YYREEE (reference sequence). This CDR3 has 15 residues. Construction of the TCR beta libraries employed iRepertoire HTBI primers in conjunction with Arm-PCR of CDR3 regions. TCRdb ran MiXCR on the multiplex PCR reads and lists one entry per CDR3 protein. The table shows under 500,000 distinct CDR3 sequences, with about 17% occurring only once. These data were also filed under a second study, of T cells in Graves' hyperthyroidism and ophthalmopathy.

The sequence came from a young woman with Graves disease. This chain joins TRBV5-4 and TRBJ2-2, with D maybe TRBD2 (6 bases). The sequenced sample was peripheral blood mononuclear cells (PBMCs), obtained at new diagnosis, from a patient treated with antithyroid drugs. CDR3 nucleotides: TGTGCCAGCAGCCGTCCGGGGGATACAACCGGGGAGCTGTTTTTT. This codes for CASSRPGDTTGELFF.